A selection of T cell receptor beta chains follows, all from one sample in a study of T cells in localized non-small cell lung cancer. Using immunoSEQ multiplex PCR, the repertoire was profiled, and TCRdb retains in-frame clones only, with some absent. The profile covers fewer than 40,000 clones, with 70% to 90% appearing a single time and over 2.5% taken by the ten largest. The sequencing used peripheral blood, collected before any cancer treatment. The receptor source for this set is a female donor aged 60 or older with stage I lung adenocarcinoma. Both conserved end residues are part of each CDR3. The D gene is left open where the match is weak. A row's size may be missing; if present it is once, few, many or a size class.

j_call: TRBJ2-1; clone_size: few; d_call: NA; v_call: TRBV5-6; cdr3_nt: TGTGCCAGCAGCTTACAGGTTGAGGGGCAGTTCTTC; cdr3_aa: CASSLQVEGQFF
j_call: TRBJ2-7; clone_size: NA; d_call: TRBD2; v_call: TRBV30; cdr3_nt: TGTGCCTGGAGTCTTCCGGGACTAGCGGGAGAGGGCGAGCAGTACTTC; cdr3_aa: CAWSLPGLAGEGEQYF
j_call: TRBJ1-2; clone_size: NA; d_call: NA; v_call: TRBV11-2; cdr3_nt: TGTGCCGGCAGCTCTCAGGGAACGGATTTGGCTAGCTATGGCTACACCTTC; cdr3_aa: CAGSSQGTDLASYGYTF
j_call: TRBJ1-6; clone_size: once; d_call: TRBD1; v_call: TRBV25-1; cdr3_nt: TGTGCCAGCCAGGGAGCGACAGGGGCGTATAATTCACCCCTCCACTTT; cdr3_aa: CASQGATGAYNSPLHF
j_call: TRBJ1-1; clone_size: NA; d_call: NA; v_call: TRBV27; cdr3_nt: TGTGCCACCAAGCAATTACAGGGTGTCACTGAAGCTTTCTTT; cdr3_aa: CATKQLQGVTEAFF
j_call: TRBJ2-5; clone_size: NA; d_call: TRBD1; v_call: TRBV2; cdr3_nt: TGTGCCAGCACCGGCAGACAGGGCCGCCAAGAGACCCAGTACTTC; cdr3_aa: CASTGRQGRQETQYF
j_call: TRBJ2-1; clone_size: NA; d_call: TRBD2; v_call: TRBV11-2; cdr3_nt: TGTGCCAGCAGCTTAAATAGCGGGAGAGACGGGAATGAGCAGTTCTTC; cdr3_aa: CASSLNSGRDGNEQFF
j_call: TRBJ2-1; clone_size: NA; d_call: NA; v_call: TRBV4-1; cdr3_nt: TGCGCCAGCAGCCAAGATCCCACGAGCGGACTCGTCTCCTACAATGAGCAGTTCTTC; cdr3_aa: CASSQDPTSGLVSYNEQFF
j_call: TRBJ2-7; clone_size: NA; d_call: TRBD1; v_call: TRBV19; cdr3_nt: TGTGCCAGTAGCAGGGACAGGGCTTGGTACGAGCAGTACTTC; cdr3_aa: CASSRDRAWYEQYF
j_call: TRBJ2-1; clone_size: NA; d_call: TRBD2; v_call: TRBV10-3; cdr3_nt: TGTGCCATCAGTGATGTGGCTAGCGGGAGGGAGTACAATGAGCAGTTCTTC; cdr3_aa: CAISDVASGREYNEQFF
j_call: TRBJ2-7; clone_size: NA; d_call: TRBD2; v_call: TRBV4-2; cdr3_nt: TGTGCCAGCAGCCACCTTGGGACTAGCGGGAGCTCCTACGAGCAGTACTTC; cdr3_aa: CASSHLGTSGSSYEQYF
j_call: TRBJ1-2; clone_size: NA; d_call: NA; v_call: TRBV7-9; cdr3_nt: TGTGCCAGCAGCTTTGACAGTCAAAGTTGGGGCTACACCTTC; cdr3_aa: CASSFDSQSWGYTF
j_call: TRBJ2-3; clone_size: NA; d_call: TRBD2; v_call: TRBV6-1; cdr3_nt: TGTGCCAGCAGTGCCGGACTAGCGGGATACACAGATACGCAGTATTTT; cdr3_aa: CASSAGLAGYTDTQYF
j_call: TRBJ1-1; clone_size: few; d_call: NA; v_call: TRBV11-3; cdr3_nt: TGTGCCAGCAGCTTAAACAGGTTGAACACTGAAGCTTTCTTT; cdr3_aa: CASSLNRLNTEAFF
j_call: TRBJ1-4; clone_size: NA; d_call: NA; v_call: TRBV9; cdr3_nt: TGTGCCAGCAGCGTAGGCACGGGTAATGAAAAACTGTTTTTT; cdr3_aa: CASSVGTGNEKLFF
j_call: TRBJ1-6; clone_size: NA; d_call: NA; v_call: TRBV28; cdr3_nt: TGTGCCAGCAGTTCCTGGGGTAATTCACCCCTCCACTTT; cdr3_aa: CASSSWGNSPLHF
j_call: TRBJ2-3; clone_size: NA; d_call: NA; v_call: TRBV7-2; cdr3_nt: TGTGCCAGCAGCTTACAAGGTCACCCCACAGATACGCAGTATTTT; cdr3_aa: CASSLQGHPTDTQYF
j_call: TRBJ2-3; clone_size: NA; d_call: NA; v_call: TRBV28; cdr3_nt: TGTGCCAGCAGTTTCCGTCGGAATACGCAGTATTTT; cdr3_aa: CASSFRRNTQYF
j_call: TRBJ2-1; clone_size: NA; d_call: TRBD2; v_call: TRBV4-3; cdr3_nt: TGCGCCAGCAGCCAAGCTCGGGAGGGTCTAAGCAATGAGCAGTTCTTC; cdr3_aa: CASSQAREGLSNEQFF
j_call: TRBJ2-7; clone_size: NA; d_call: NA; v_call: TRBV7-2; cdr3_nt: TGTGCCAGCAGCCCAGGTCCCTACGAGCAGTACTTC; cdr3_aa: CASSPGPYEQYF
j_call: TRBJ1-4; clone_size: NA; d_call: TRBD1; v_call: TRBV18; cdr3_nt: TGTGCCAGCTCACCCGGGTGGGGACAGGGAAGAATGTCTGCAACTAATGAAAAACTGTTTTTT; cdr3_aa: CASSPGWGQGRMSATNEKLFF
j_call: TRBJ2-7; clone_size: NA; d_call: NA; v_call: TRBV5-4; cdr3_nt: TGTGCCAGCAGCGGGGTGGGGGGAAGCTCCTACGAGCAGTACTTC; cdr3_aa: CASSGVGGSSYEQYF
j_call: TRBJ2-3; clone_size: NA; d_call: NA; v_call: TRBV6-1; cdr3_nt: TGTGCCAGCAGTGAAGCGTGGCGAGCTCTTGATACGCAGTATTTT; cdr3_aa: CASSEAWRALDTQYF
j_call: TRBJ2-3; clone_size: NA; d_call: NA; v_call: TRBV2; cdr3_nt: TGTGCCAGCAGACACGATTCTAGCACAGATACGCAGTATTTT; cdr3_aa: CASRHDSSTDTQYF
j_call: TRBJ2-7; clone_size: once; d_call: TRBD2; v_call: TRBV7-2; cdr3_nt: TGTGCCAGCAGCCCCCCCAGGCGGGAGGGCCACTACGAGCAGTACTTC; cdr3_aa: CASSPPRREGHYEQYF
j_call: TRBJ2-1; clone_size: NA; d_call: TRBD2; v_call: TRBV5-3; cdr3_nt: TGTGCCAGAAGCTTGGAGCCAGGGACTAGCGGGAGGCTACCTATCTACAATGAGCAGTTCTTC; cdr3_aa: CARSLEPGTSGRLPIYNEQFF
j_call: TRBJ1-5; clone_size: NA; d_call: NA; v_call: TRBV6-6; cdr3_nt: TGTGCCAGCAGTTACGAGGGGCAGCCCCAGCATTTT; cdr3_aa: CASSYEGQPQHF
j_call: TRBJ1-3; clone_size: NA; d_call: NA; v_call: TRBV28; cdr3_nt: TGTGCCAGCAGTTTTATGGACACGAAGAACCTCTCTGGAAACACCATATATTTT; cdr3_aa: CASSFMDTKNLSGNTIYF
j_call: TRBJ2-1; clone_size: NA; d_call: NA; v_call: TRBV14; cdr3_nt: TGTGCCAGCAGCCAAGGTATAGGTGAGCAGTTCTTC; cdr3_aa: CASSQGIGEQFF
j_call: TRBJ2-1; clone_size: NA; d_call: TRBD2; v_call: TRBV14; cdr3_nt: TGTGCCAGCAGCCGACCGGGACTAGCTTACAATGAGCAGTTCTTC; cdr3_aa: CASSRPGLAYNEQFF
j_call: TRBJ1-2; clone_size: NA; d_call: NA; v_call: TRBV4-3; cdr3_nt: TGCGCCAGCAGCCAATCAATCACCTATGGCTACACCTTC; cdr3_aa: CASSQSITYGYTF
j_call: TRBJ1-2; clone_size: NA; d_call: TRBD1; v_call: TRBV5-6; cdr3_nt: TGTGCCAGCACCGAGTGGTGGACAGGGATTACTGGCTACACCTTC; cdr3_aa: CASTEWWTGITGYTF
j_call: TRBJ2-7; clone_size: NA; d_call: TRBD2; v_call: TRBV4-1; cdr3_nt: TGCGCCAGCAGCCAAGTGAGGAGTGGGAGGGCCTCCCACGAGCAGTACTTC; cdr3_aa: CASSQVRSGRASHEQYF
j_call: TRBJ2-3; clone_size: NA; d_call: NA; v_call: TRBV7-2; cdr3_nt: TGTGCCAGCAGCTTAGACGCGGACCTGGGGGCGGGTACGCAGTATTTT; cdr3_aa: CASSLDADLGAGTQYF
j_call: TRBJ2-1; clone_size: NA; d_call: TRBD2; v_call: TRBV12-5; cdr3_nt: TGTGCTAGTGGTACCCGGACTAGCGGGAGGGATGAGCAGTTCTTC; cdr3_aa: CASGTRTSGRDEQFF
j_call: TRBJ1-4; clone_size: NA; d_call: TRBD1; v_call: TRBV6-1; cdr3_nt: TGTGCCAGCAGTGAAAGACAGGGCCAAAATGAAAAACTGTTTTTT; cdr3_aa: CASSERQGQNEKLFF
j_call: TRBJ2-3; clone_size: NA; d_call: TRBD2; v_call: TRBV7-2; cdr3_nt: TGTGCCAGCAGCTTAGGCGCTGGGACTAGCGGCACAGATACGCAGTATTTT; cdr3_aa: CASSLGAGTSGTDTQYF
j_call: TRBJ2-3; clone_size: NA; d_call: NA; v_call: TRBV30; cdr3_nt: TGTGCCTGGAGATCGCTAGCACCTTACACAGATACGCAGTATTTT; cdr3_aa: CAWRSLAPYTDTQYF
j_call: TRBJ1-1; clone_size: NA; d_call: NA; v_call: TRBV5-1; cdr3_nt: TGCGCCAGCAGCCAGAGTGGGCAGTTGAACACTGAAGCTTTCTTT; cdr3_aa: CASSQSGQLNTEAFF
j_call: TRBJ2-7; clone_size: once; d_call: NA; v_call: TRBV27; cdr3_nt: TGTGCCAGCAGTTTACTGGGATCCGAGCAGTACTTC; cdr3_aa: CASSLLGSEQYF
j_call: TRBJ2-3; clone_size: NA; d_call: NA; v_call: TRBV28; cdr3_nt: TGTGCCAGCACCCCCCCCCTCGGGAGAGCCAAGTATAGCACAGATACGCAGTATTTT; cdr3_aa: CASTPPLGRAKYSTDTQYF
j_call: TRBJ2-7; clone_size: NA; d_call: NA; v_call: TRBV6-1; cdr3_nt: TGTGCCACCATCCCCGGCTCCGAGCAGTACTTC; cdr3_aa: CATIPGSEQYF
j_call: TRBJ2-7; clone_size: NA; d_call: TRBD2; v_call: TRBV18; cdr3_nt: TGTGCCAGCTCACCCAGGATAGCGGGCTATCTTGCGTACGAGCAGTACTTC; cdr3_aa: CASSPRIAGYLAYEQYF
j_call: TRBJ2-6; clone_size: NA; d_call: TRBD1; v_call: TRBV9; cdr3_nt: TGTGCCAGCAGCGTCGGGACAGGGGTTTGGGGGGCCAACGTCCTGACTTTC; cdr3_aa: CASSVGTGVWGANVLTF
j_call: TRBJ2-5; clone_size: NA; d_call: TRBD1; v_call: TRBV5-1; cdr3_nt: TGCGCCAGCAGCTCCACAGGGGGCCTTTGGGAGACCCAGTACTTC; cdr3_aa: CASSSTGGLWETQYF
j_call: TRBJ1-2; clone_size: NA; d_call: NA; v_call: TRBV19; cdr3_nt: TGTGCCAGTAGTAATGCAGGCCCTGGATCCTATGGCTACACCTTC; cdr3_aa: CASSNAGPGSYGYTF
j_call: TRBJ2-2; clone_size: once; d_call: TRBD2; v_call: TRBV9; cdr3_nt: TGTGCCAGCAGCGTAACCGGGACTAGAGGAACCGGGGAGCTGTTTTTT; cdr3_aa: CASSVTGTRGTGELFF
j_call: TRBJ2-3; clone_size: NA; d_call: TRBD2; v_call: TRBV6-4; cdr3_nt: TGTGCCAGCAGTGACTCGGAAGCGGGGGCAGATACGCAGTATTTT; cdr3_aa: CASSDSEAGADTQYF
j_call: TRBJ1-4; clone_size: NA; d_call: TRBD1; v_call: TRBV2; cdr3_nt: TGTGCCAGCAGAGCCCTCGGGACAGGGTCGGATGAAAAACTGTTTTTT; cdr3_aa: CASRALGTGSDEKLFF
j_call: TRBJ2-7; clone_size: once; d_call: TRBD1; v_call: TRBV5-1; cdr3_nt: TGCGCCAGCAGCTTGGGACAGGGAGAGCAGTACTTC; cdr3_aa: CASSLGQGEQYF